The 24 T cell receptor beta chains below were found in one sample sequenced in a study of T cell changes during pregnancy in multiple sclerosis. Libraries were prepared by immunoSEQ multiplex PCR; TCRdb keeps only in-frame clonotypes and omits some of them. The sample consists of roughly 90,000 clones, about 93% of them appearing once. The source material was peripheral blood, sampled in the first trimester of pregnancy. Source of these receptors: a female donor with multiple sclerosis, enrolled in a pregnancy study.

This chain uses TRBV5-4 with TRBJ1-5; TRBD1 is a possible D gene (5 bases). Trimming shortened V by 1 base and J by 2 bases, and 7 bases separated the two germline ends. CDR3 size: 14 residues. CDR1 SGHNT and CDR2 YYREEE come from the germline V gene (reference sequence). The CDR3 region has the DNA TGTGCCAGCAGCTTGCAAGGGGGCAATCAGCCCCAGCATTTT. Amino acids: CASSLQGGNQPQHF.

The V gene is TRBV7-3, the J gene TRBJ1-6; D is perhaps TRBD1 (6 bases). The CDR3 runs 13 residues. V was shortened by 2 bases and J by 9 bases, with 8 bases between the two germline ends. Germline-derived CDR1 and CDR2 are SGHTA and FQGTGA. CDR3 nucleotide sequence: TGTGCCAGCAGCTTAGAACAGGGTTCACCCCTCCACTTT. Translated: CASSLEQGSPLHF.

The chain is built from TRBV7-9 and TRBJ1-6, with D possibly being TRBD1 (6 bases). V dropped 0 bases and J dropped 9 bases, with 15 bases sitting between them. The CDR3 is 16 residues long. In germline, CDR1 is SEHNR, CDR2 FQNEAQ (reference sequence). The CDR3 sequence: CASSLASGRGRSPLHF. In DNA, the CDR3 is TGTGCCAGCAGCTTAGCATCGGGCAGGGGACGTTCACCCCTCCACTTT.

V usage is TRBV18 and J usage is TRBJ2-7, with D maybe TRBD1 (5 bases). Germline V gives CDR1 KGHSH, CDR2 LQKENI. CDR3 length: 15 residues. Trimming cost V 1 base and J 3 bases, with 13 bases left between them. The CDR3 DNA is TGTGCCAGCTCACCACTCCAGGGTATCGACTACGAGCAGTACTTC. This encodes CASSPLQGIDYEQYF. The full variable domain, in which reference TRBV18 and TRBJ2-7 provide the parts outside the CDR3, is NAGVMQNPRHLVRRRGQEARLRCSPMKGHSHVYWYRQLPEEGLKFMVYLQKENIIDESGMPKERFSAEFPKEGPSILRIQQVVRGDSAAYFCASSPLQGIDYEQYFGPGTRLTVT.

V and J are TRBV18 and TRBJ2-1; D is perhaps TRBD2 (6 bases). V shed 3 bases and J shed 3 bases, with 18 bases lying between them. CDR1 KGHSH and CDR2 LQKENI come from the germline V gene. This CDR3 has 17 residues. As DNA, the CDR3 is TGTGCCAGCTCACCTACCTGGACTACCCCGGACTACAATGAGCAGTTCTTC. Translation: CASSPTWTTPDYNEQFF.

This clone turned up a few times. This chain links TRBV2 with TRBJ2-3, with 7 bases lining up with TRBD2. From germline, CDR1 is SNHLY and CDR2 FYNNEI. The CDR3 runs to 15 residues. Unmatched junction bases numbered 6, after V lost 6 bases and J lost 0 bases. This chain's CDR3 is CASRAGLTSTDTQYF. CDR3 coding DNA: TGTGCCAGCAGAGCGGGACTCACCAGCACAGATACGCAGTATTTT.

This sequence joins TRBV6-6 and TRBJ1-1; tentatively, D is TRBD1 (6 bases). Trimming took 5 bases from V and 4 from J, leaving 11 bases between them. CDR1 and CDR2 from the germline V gene are MNHNY and SVGAGI (reference sequence). CDR3 size: 13 residues. The CDR3 region is CASSRTATTEAFF. The CDR3 DNA sequence: TGTGCCAGCAGTAGGACAGCAACCACTGAAGCTTTCTTT.

The V call is TRBV7-8, the J call TRBJ1-5; the D is unclear. The ends were cut back, 5 bases at V and 2 bases at J, with 10 bases in the middle. The CDR3 loop spans 14 amino acids. The germline gives CDR1 SGHVS, CDR2 FQNEAQ. DNA for the CDR3: TGTGCCAGCAGCCCCCCTCCGGGCAATCAGCCCCAGCATTTT. Translated: CASSPPPGNQPQHF.

This clone was counted between two and nine times. V and J are TRBV5-6 and TRBJ1-1; tentatively, D is TRBD1 (6 bases). In germline, CDR1 is SGHDT, CDR2 YYEEEE. V dropped 1 base and J dropped 3 bases, with 13 bases sitting between them. The CDR3 sequence is 15 residues long. CDR3 sequence: CASSLYVGADTEAFF. CDR3 DNA: TGTGCCAGCAGCTTGTACGTGGGGGCGGACACTGAAGCTTTCTTT.

The chain uses TRBV27 and TRBJ1-5; 7 nucleotides agree with TRBD1. The junction had 5 bases not matched to a gene; V was cut back by 4 bases and J by 5 bases. Germline CDR1 MNHEY, CDR2 SMNVEV (reference sequence). This CDR3 has 14 amino acids. The CDR3 loop reads CASSSRTGHQPQHF. In DNA, the CDR3 is TGTGCCAGCAGTTCCAGGACAGGTCATCAGCCCCAGCATTTT.

This sequence joins TRBV13 and TRBJ2-1, with TRBD2 matching over 11 bases. This CDR3 is 20 amino acids long. The junction had 17 bases not matched to a gene; V was cut back by 5 bases and J by 2 bases. CDR1 PRHDT and CDR2 FYEKMQ come from the germline V gene (reference sequence). For the CDR3, the DNA is TGTGCCAGCAGCCGACTATCTCGTGCCGCTAGCGGGGGGACCTACAATGAGCAGTTCTTC. This encodes CASSRLSRAASGGTYNEQFF.

The genes are TRBV5-8 and TRBJ1-5; 8 bases are a match to TRBD1. J lost 6 bases, V lost 0 bases, and 8 bases had no gene match. Germline V gives CDR1 SGHTS, CDR2 YDEGEE. This CDR3 is built from 16 residues. The CDR3 sequence: CASSLGDRGRTQPQHF. The CDR3 bases are TGTGCCAGCAGCTTGGGAGACAGGGGACGGACTCAGCCCCAGCATTTT. Full variable domain (missing parts from reference TRBV5-8 and TRBJ1-5): EAGVTQSPTHLIKTRGQQATLRCSPISGHTSVYWYQQALGLGLQFLLWYDEGEERNRGNFPPRFSGRQFPNYSSELNVNALELEDSALYLCASSLGDRGRTQPQHFGDGTRLSIL.

The rearrangement uses TRBV5-6 and TRBJ1-5; TRBD1 is a possible D gene (5 bases). Germline CDR1 SGHDT, CDR2 YYEEEE. Deletions cut 4 bases from V and 7 bases from J, with 12 bases between. This CDR3 has 13 residues. The CDR3 nucleotides read TGTGCCAGCAGCCACGGTGGGGGGCAGCCCCAGCATTTT. It specifies CASSHGGGQPQHF.

The V and J genes are TRBV29-1 and TRBJ1-2, with D tentatively TRBD1 (5 bases). Germline CDR1 is SQVTM and CDR2 is ANQGSEA. This CDR3 comprises 13 residues. V was trimmed by 5 bases and J by 2 bases, leaving 12 bases between them. CDR3 residues: CSVIRAQNYGYTF. CDR3 in DNA: TGCAGCGTTATCAGGGCGCAAAACTATGGCTACACCTTC. Variable domain in full (rest from reference TRBV29-1 and TRBJ1-2): SAVISQKPSRDICQRGTSLTIQCQVDSQVTMMFWYRQQPGQSLTLIATANQGSEATYESGFVIDKFPISRPNLTFSTLTVSNMSPEDSSIYLCSVIRAQNYGYTFGSGTRLTVV.

V is TRBV19 and J is TRBJ2-7; 9 bases map to TRBD2. Trimming took 3 bases from V and 2 from J; bases not matched to a gene: 11. This CDR3 is built from 17 residues. CDR1 and CDR2 (germline): LNHDA, SQIVND (reference sequence). The CDR3 nucleotides read TGTGCCAGTAGTATTGTCTTGGAGCGGGGGGCCACCTACGAGCAGTACTTC. It yields the protein CASSIVLERGATYEQYF.

CDR3 nucleotide sequence: TGTGCCAGCAGATACCTTTTCGGGGGGGCCCCCCATGAGCAGTTCTTC. Protein sequence: CASRYLFGGAPHEQFF. The chain recombines TRBV27 with TRBJ2-1; 8 positions agree with TRBD2. The CDR3 is 16 residues long. The germline CDR1 and CDR2 sequences are MNHEY and SMNVEV (reference sequence). The V gene end was trimmed by 6 bases and the J gene end by 8 bases; junction bases not matched to a gene: 15.

CDR3 protein: CASSSRGTGELFF. DNA for the CDR3: TGTGCCAGCAGCTCACGGGGCACCGGGGAGCTGTTTTTT. This rearrangement joins TRBV7-9 to TRBJ2-2, with a possible D match to TRBD2 (5 bases). The CDR3 is 13 residues long. V was clipped by 4 bases and J by 4 bases, with 7 bases between them. Germline CDR1 reads SEHNR; CDR2 reads FQNEAQ (reference sequence).

The chain uses TRBV6-5 and TRBJ1-6, with D possibly TRBD1 on 5 matching bases. Trimming left V 6 bases short and J 7 bases short, with 13 bases between. The germline CDR1 and CDR2 sequences are MNHEY and SVGAGI. This CDR3 contains 14 residues. CDR3 sequence reads: CASRRGPTNSPLHF. In DNA form, the CDR3 reads TGTGCCAGCAGGCGGGGACCGACAAATTCACCCCTCCACTTT.

Turning to this clone: Other DNA sequences in the sample encode the same CDR3. The CDR3 sequence is CASSLQGAEETQYF. The DNA for the CDR3 is TGTGCCAGCAGCTTACAGGGGGCGGAGGAGACCCAGTACTTC. The chain uses TRBV5-4 and TRBJ2-5; 9 nucleotides align to TRBD1. Germline assignment: CDR1 SGHNT and CDR2 YYREEE (reference sequence). The junction had 4 bases not matched to a gene; V was cut back by 2 bases and J by 5 bases. There are 14 residues in the CDR3.

This chain links TRBV4-1 with TRBJ2-3; D is perhaps TRBD1 (5 bases). Germline loops: CDR1 MGHRA, CDR2 YSYEKL. Deletions cut 1 base from V and 0 bases from J, with 11 bases between. CDR3 length: 16 amino acids. The CDR3 loop is CASSQGQIRSTDTQYF. For the CDR3, the DNA is TGCGCCAGCAGCCAAGGACAGATACGGAGCACAGATACGCAGTATTTT.

The chain recombines TRBV28 with TRBJ1-6; 9 nucleotides line up with TRBD1. Germline V CDR1 and CDR2: MDHEN, SYDVKM. Trimming took 4 bases from V and 7 from J; bases not matched to a gene: 2. The CDR3 extends over 14 amino acids. CDR3 region: CASSSGTGNSPLHF. The CDR3 region has the DNA TGTGCCAGCAGTTCCGGGACAGGGAATTCACCCCTCCACTTT.

The chain uses TRBV30 and TRBJ1-1; D is undetermined. This CDR3 has 12 amino acids. Per the germline V gene, CDR1 is GTSNPN and CDR2 is SVGIG (reference sequence). V lost 4 bases to trimming and J lost 4 bases, with 10 bases between them. CDR3 sequence (DNA): TGTGCCTGGACGGGGTGGGGCACTGAAGCTTTCTTT. Translation gives CAWTGWGTEAFF. Full variable domain (outside the CDR3, taken from reference TRBV30 and TRBJ1-1): SQTIHQWPATLVQPVGSPLSLECTVEGTSNPNLYWYRQAAGRGLQLLFYSVGIGQISSEVPQNLSASRPQDRQFILSSKKLLLSDSGFYLCAWTGWGTEAFFGQGTRLTVV.

V usage is TRBV5-6 and J usage is TRBJ2-1; no clear D gene. V shed 0 bases and J shed 3 bases, with 4 bases lying between them. The germline V gene has CDR1 SGHDT and CDR2 YYEEEE. This CDR3 has 13 residues. For the CDR3, the DNA is TGTGCCAGCAGCTTGGGTCACTACAATGAGCAGTTCTTC. This sequence encodes CASSLGHYNEQFF. Looking up the rest from reference TRBV5-6 and TRBJ2-1 gives the full variable domain: DAGVTQSPTHLIKTRGQQVTLRCSPKSGHDTVSWYQQALGQGPQFIFQYYEEEERQRGNFPDRFSGHQFPNYSSELNVNALLLGDSALYLCASSLGHYNEQFFGPGTRLTVL.

The chain is built from TRBV4-1 and TRBJ1-1; 8 bases map to TRBD1. This CDR3 has 10 residues. The trim removed 9 bases at V and 11 bases at J, leaving 5 bases unmatched. The germline V gene encodes CDR1 MGHRA and CDR2 YSYEKL. CDR3 amino acids: CASRGQDAFF. The CDR3 DNA reads TGCGCCAGTAGGGGACAGGACGCTTTCTTT.